This section outlines one T cell receptor beta chain sequence together with its context. The age range of participants was about 18 to 90 years, with residence in fewer than 25 US areas. Cohorts were assigned according to the clinical history that participants reported. CDR3 length equals 14 residues. CDR1 and CDR2 from the germline V gene are SGDLS and YYNGEE. The trim removed 3 bases at V and 0 bases at J, leaving 1 base unmatched. This sample stems from a study of blood T cell repertoires in COVID-19. As for the study in general: Samples of COVID-19 (acute and convalescent) were obtained from the United States, Italy and Spain. PBMCs, B-cell-depleted T cells, or T cells provided the cDNA or gDNA that made up the material.

The protocol was immunoSEQ multiplex PCR, while the TCRdb copy is restricted to in-frame clones and leaves out a portion. Counted here are hundreds of thousands of clones, more than 80% occurring once; the ten biggest clones make up 1% to 1.3%. The chain links TRBV9 to TRBJ2-5; 8 bases agree with TRBD1. The source material was PBMCs or T cells enriched from blood (not recorded which). The TCR sequence derives from a man younger than 45 who had recovered from COVID-19. The CDR3 DNA follows: TGTGCCAGCAGCGGGACAGGGAACCAAGAGACCCAGTACTTC. It yields the protein CASSGTGNQETQYF.